A selection of T cell receptor beta chains follows, all from one sample in a study of T cell responses to AZD1222 COVID-19 vaccine. The data were produced by immunoSEQ multiplex PCR, yet TCRdb's version contains in-frame clones alone and is incomplete. The data show around 66,000 clones, 85% to 90% seen once. Sample: peripheral blood, taken 28 days after the second dose of the MenACWY control vaccine. These receptors originate from an adult who received the MenACWY meningococcal vaccine as a control. CDR3s include the opening cysteine and the closing phenylalanine or tryptophan.

J gene	V gene	CDR3 protein
TRBJ1-2	TRBV19	CASSIGHEGYGYTF
TRBJ2-3	TRBV11-3	CASSLGLAGTTDTQYF
TRBJ2-3	TRBV5-1	CASSERDSRTDTQYF
TRBJ2-7	TRBV7-9	CASSSPGLDSYEQYF
TRBJ1-1	TRBV5-8	CASSLEWNTEAFF
TRBJ1-5	TRBV29-1	CSVAVQEGSNQPQHF
TRBJ2-5	TRBV7-2	CASSYNPGRQETQYF
TRBJ1-2	TRBV28	CASSLAQGARNYGYTF
TRBJ2-7	TRBV5-1	CASSPGVTAGARRQYF
TRBJ2-5	TRBV5-4	CASSSPSRQETQYF
TRBJ2-3	TRBV4-3	CASSQGGRAVDTQYF
TRBJ2-7	TRBV4-2	CASSPGPSYEQYF
TRBJ2-5	TRBV7-7	CASSLGVAGAQETQYF